This T cell receptor beta chain was profiled in a study of PD-L1 blockade in urothelial cancer. Background on the study: Blood samples had a median of about 150,000 T cells.

The protocol was immunoSEQ multiplex PCR, while the TCRdb copy is restricted to in-frame clones and leaves out a portion. The sample lists 35,000 to 40,000 clones; 82% were seen once. Study-wide points: Expansion of tumor-associated blood clones at 3 weeks was greater in durable-benefit patients.

This CDR3 spans 11 amino acids. CDR1 LNHDA and CDR2 SQIVND come from the germline V gene (reference sequence). V was pared by 9 bases and J by 7 bases, with 12 bases between. This clone was seen just once. Its antigen is currently unknown. The chain joins TRBV19 to TRBJ1-1; D ambiguous. The receptor was derived from a man aged 55 to 69 with urothelial cancer. Sequences were derived from PBMCs, sampled around atezolizumab (anti-PD-L1) treatment. CDR3 region: CASSTRDEAFF. The CDR3 region has the DNA TGTGCCAGCTCGACTCGGGATGAAGCTTTCTTT.